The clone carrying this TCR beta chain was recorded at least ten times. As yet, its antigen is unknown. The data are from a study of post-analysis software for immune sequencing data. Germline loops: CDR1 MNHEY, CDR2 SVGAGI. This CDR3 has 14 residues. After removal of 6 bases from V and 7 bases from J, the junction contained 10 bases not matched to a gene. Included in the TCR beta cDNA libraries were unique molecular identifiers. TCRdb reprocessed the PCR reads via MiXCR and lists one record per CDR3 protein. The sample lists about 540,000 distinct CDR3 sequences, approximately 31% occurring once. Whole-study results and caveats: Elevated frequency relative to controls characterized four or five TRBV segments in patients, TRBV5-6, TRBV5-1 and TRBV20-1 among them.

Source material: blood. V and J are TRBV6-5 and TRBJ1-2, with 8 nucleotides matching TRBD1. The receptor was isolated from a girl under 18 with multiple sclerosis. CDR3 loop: CASSRTGGSGGYTF. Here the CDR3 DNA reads TGTGCCAGCAGCCGCACAGGGGGTTCTGGTGGCTACACCTTC.